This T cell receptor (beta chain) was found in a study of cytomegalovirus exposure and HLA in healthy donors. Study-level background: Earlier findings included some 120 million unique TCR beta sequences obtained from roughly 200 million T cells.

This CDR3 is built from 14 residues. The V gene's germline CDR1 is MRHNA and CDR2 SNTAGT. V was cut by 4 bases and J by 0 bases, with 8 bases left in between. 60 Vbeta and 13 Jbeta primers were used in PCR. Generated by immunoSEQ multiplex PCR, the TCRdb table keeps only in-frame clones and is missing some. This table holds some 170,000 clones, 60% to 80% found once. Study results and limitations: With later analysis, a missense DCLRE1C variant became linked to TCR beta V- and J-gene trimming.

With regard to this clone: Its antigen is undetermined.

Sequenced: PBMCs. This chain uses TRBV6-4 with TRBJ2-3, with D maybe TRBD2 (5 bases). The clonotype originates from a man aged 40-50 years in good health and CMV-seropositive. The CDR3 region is CASSAGLSTDTQYF. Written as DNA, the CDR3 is TGTGCCAGCAGTGCCGGACTCAGCACAGATACGCAGTATTTT.